The rows below give T cell receptor beta chains drawn from one sample of a study of shared clonotypes between healthy human individuals. Data came from immunoSEQ multiplex PCR; TCRdb stores just in-frame clones and leaves some out. The table has roughly 500,000 clones, 79% seen once. The sequenced sample consisted of PBMCs. Source of these receptors: a woman aged 40 to 49 in good health. Some clones in this sample may be carry-over from other donors' samples. CDR3s include the opening cysteine and the closing phenylalanine or tryptophan. The order of the fields is clone size, D gene, V gene, J gene, CDR3 DNA, CDR3 protein. The D gene is left open where the match is weak. Clone size, where shown, is once, few, many, or a class for clones that have expanded.

clone_size: NA
d_call: NA
v_call: TRBV11-3
j_call: TRBJ2-1
cdr3_nt: TGTGCCAGCAGCTTTACGGGGGCATCGAATGAGCAGTTCTTC
cdr3_aa: CASSFTGASNEQFF

clone_size: once
d_call: NA
v_call: TRBV5-5
j_call: TRBJ1-1
cdr3_nt: TGTGCCAGCAGCTTGCCCCACACTGAAGCTTTCTTT
cdr3_aa: CASSLPHTEAFF

clone_size: few
d_call: TRBD2
v_call: TRBV7-9
j_call: TRBJ2-7
cdr3_nt: TGTGCCAGCAGCCCCGGACTAGCGCCCTACGAGCAGTACTTC
cdr3_aa: CASSPGLAPYEQYF

clone_size: once
d_call: NA
v_call: TRBV5-1
j_call: TRBJ2-7
cdr3_nt: TGCGCCAGCAGCCTTGACGTGGGGAGGGAGCAGTACTTC
cdr3_aa: CASSLDVGREQYF

clone_size: many
d_call: NA
v_call: TRBV4-1
j_call: TRBJ2-7
cdr3_nt: TGCGCCAGCAGCCAATTTGCGGGGCCCTACGAGCAGTACTTC
cdr3_aa: CASSQFAGPYEQYF

clone_size: once
d_call: NA
v_call: TRBV2
j_call: TRBJ2-3
cdr3_nt: TGTGCCAGCAGTGAGGTAAAACCGTATTTT
cdr3_aa: CASSEVKPYF

clone_size: NA
d_call: NA
v_call: TRBV28
j_call: TRBJ2-5
cdr3_nt: TGTGCCAGCAGCCCTAACAGGGTGCGGGAGACCCAGTACTTC
cdr3_aa: CASSPNRVRETQYF

clone_size: NA
d_call: TRBD2
v_call: TRBV18
j_call: TRBJ2-3
cdr3_nt: TGTGCCAGCTCACCGCTCCTAGCGGGAGGGCCGAGGAGCACAGATACGCAGTATTTT
cdr3_aa: CASSPLLAGGPRSTDTQYF

clone_size: NA
d_call: NA
v_call: TRBV5-4
j_call: TRBJ1-4
cdr3_nt: TGTGCCAGCAGCTTTGGGGGGCGCGGAACTAATGAAAAACTGTTTTTT
cdr3_aa: CASSFGGRGTNEKLFF

clone_size: NA
d_call: NA
v_call: TRBV7-3
j_call: TRBJ1-3
cdr3_nt: TGTGCCAGCAGCCCTAGCGGGGGAGTACCTGGAAACACCATATATTTT
cdr3_aa: CASSPSGGVPGNTIYF

clone_size: NA
d_call: TRBD2
v_call: TRBV6-6
j_call: TRBJ2-3
cdr3_nt: TGTGCCAGCGGGGGACTAGCGGACTTCACAGATACGCAGTATTTT
cdr3_aa: CASGGLADFTDTQYF

clone_size: NA
d_call: NA
v_call: TRBV19
j_call: TRBJ1-1
cdr3_nt: TGTGCCAGTAGTATTCTGGGGACTGAAGCTTTCTTT
cdr3_aa: CASSILGTEAFF

clone_size: NA
d_call: TRBD2
v_call: TRBV2
j_call: TRBJ2-7
cdr3_nt: TGTGCCAGCAGACTACTACTAGCGGGAGGAGGCGAGCAGTACTTC
cdr3_aa: CASRLLLAGGGEQYF

clone_size: NA
d_call: NA
v_call: TRBV28
j_call: TRBJ2-7
cdr3_nt: TGTGCCAGCACCCCCTGGAACCGCAGGGCCTACGAGCAGTACTTC
cdr3_aa: CASTPWNRRAYEQYF

clone_size: NA
d_call: NA
v_call: TRBV19
j_call: TRBJ1-2
cdr3_nt: TGTGCCAGTAGTGTCCCTGGGGCTAACTATGGCTACACCTTC
cdr3_aa: CASSVPGANYGYTF

clone_size: NA
d_call: NA
v_call: TRBV9
j_call: TRBJ2-7
cdr3_nt: TGTGCCAGCAGCGATACCTACGAGCAGTACTTC
cdr3_aa: CASSDTYEQYF

clone_size: NA
d_call: TRBD2
v_call: TRBV11-2
j_call: TRBJ2-7
cdr3_nt: TGTGCCAGCAGCTTACCCCTAGCGGGAGATCCCTACGAGCAGTACTTC
cdr3_aa: CASSLPLAGDPYEQYF

clone_size: NA
d_call: TRBD2
v_call: TRBV18
j_call: TRBJ2-5
cdr3_nt: TGTGCCAGCTCACCACGAGGTGCGGGAGCAGAGACCCAGTACTTC
cdr3_aa: CASSPRGAGAETQYF

clone_size: NA
d_call: NA
v_call: TRBV7-7
j_call: TRBJ2-1
cdr3_nt: TGTGCCAGCAGCTTAACGGGAGCAGCCTACAATGAGCAGTTCTTC
cdr3_aa: CASSLTGAAYNEQFF

clone_size: once
d_call: NA
v_call: TRBV29-1
j_call: TRBJ2-1
cdr3_nt: TGCAGCGCGAAACAGGGAACGGATAACTACAATGAGCAGTTCTTC
cdr3_aa: CSAKQGTDNYNEQFF

clone_size: once
d_call: NA
v_call: TRBV18
j_call: TRBJ2-7
cdr3_nt: TGTGCCAGCTCACCCGAGGGCTACGAGCAGTACTTC
cdr3_aa: CASSPEGYEQYF

clone_size: NA
d_call: TRBD2
v_call: TRBV7-3
j_call: TRBJ2-7
cdr3_nt: TGTGCCAGCAGCCTCAGCGGGAGCCGCCCTTACGAGCAGTACTTC
cdr3_aa: CASSLSGSRPYEQYF

clone_size: NA
d_call: NA
v_call: TRBV14
j_call: TRBJ1-1
cdr3_nt: TGTGCCAGCAGCCCCTCCATGAACACTGAAGCTTTCTTT
cdr3_aa: CASSPSMNTEAFF

clone_size: NA
d_call: TRBD1
v_call: TRBV5-1
j_call: TRBJ2-3
cdr3_nt: TGCGCCAGCAGCGTACAGGGGGCTTTAACAGATACGCAGTATTTT
cdr3_aa: CASSVQGALTDTQYF

clone_size: NA
d_call: TRBD2
v_call: TRBV7-9
j_call: TRBJ2-1
cdr3_nt: TGTGCCAGCAGCTTAAGCCTAGCGGGGGCCTACAATGAGCAGTTCTTC
cdr3_aa: CASSLSLAGAYNEQFF

clone_size: NA
d_call: TRBD1
v_call: TRBV7-9
j_call: TRBJ2-7
cdr3_nt: TGTGCCAGCGAGGGGGCACACGAGCAGTACTTC
cdr3_aa: CASEGAHEQYF

clone_size: many
d_call: NA
v_call: TRBV7-9
j_call: TRBJ2-3
cdr3_nt: TGTGCCAGCAGCTCCCGGGGCCCCGATACGCAGTATTTT
cdr3_aa: CASSSRGPDTQYF

clone_size: NA
d_call: NA
v_call: TRBV5-4
j_call: TRBJ2-5
cdr3_nt: TGTGCCAGCAGCTTGGCCCGGGGATTCCAAGAGACCCAGTACTTC
cdr3_aa: CASSLARGFQETQYF

clone_size: NA
d_call: NA
v_call: TRBV6-5
j_call: TRBJ1-1
cdr3_nt: TGTGCCAGCAGCCCCCAACAGAGTACCGCTGAAGCTTTCTTT
cdr3_aa: CASSPQQSTAEAFF

clone_size: NA
d_call: NA
v_call: TRBV7-9
j_call: TRBJ2-1
cdr3_nt: TGTGCCAGCAGCTTCGGGACGCGCTCCTACAATGAGCAGTTCTTC
cdr3_aa: CASSFGTRSYNEQFF